One T cell receptor (beta chain) is described in this entry. Its specificity is unknown. The junction differs from germline at one of its ends, possibly a read error. Repertoires were generated with immunoSEQ multiplex PCR, while TCRdb's copy carries only in-frame clones and drops some. In the table there are 20,000 to 25,000 clones, 75% to 85% of which are singletons. This sample was taken from a study of OX40 agonist ivuxolimab in advanced cancers. Study findings and constraints: CD4+ T cells averaged fewer expanded clones than CD8+ T cells.

The CDR3 is 12 amino acids. Per germline, CDR1 MNHEY and CDR2 SMNVEV (reference sequence). The receptor comes from an adult with an advanced solid tumor such as melanoma, head and neck, liver or kidney cancer. The sequenced sample was CD4+ or CD8+ T cells sorted from blood, obtained in a trial of the OX40 agonist ivuxolimab. The genes are TRBV27 and TRBJ2-3; D remains ambiguous. The CDR3 protein is CTSSSFTDTQYF. The CDR3 DNA reads TGTACCAGCAGTTCTTTCACAGATACGCAGTATTTT.